The 6 T cell receptor beta chains below come from one sample, sequenced in a study of T cell changes during pregnancy in multiple sclerosis. Generated by immunoSEQ multiplex PCR, the TCRdb table keeps only in-frame clones and is missing some. The repertoire includes about 40,000 clones, 70% to 90% of them detected once, and roughly 0.87% sits in the top ten. Sequencing used CD4+ T cells from peripheral blood mononuclear cells, obtained after pregnancy. These receptors were taken from a female donor with multiple sclerosis, enrolled in a pregnancy study.

The chain employs TRBV6-1 and TRBJ1-2, with D possibly TRBD1 on 6 matching bases. This CDR3 is built from 14 residues. The germline CDR1 and CDR2 sequences are MNHNS and SASEGT. Trimming cost V 3 bases and J 4 bases, with 12 bases left between them. Here the CDR3 reads CASSDPGQSYGYTF. In DNA, the CDR3 is TGTGCCAGCAGTGATCCGGGACAATCCTATGGCTACACCTTC.

Of note for this clone: An end of the junction differs from the germline gene, which may be a read error. This chain uses TRBV5-6 with TRBJ2-1, with a weak D call TRBD2 (6 bases). This CDR3 region has 14 residues. Germline CDR1 SGHDT, CDR2 YYEEEE. The CDR3 spells CVSSLISGGNEQFF. CDR3 DNA: TGTGTCAGCAGCTTGATTAGTGGAGGGAATGAGCAGTTCTTC.

The gene calls are TRBV4-1 and TRBJ1-4; TRBD1 matches 7 bases. This CDR3 has 14 residues. V trimming: 5 bases; J trimming: 8 bases; junction bases outside the gene matches: 8. Germline CDR1 reads MGHRA; CDR2 reads YSYEKL. CDR3 protein: CASSSGTAGEKLFF. CDR3 nucleotide sequence: TGCGCCAGCAGCTCCGGGACAGCCGGAGAAAAACTGTTTTTT.

The chain couples TRBV10-1 to TRBJ2-7; 7 bases align to TRBD2. Losses at the gene ends were 5 bases for V and 2 bases for J; bases not matched to a gene: 6. From germline, CDR1 is WNHNN and CDR2 SYGVQD (reference sequence). The CDR3 consists of 14 residues. CDR3 sequence reads: CASSRAGVAYEQYF. The CDR3 region has the DNA TGCGCCAGCAGTCGTGCGGGGGTTGCCTACGAGCAGTACTTC.

This chain links TRBV5-1 with TRBJ1-2; maybe TRBD1 (5 bases). V was cut by 4 bases and J by 2 bases, with 15 bases left in between. CDR1 SGHRS and CDR2 YFSETQ come from the germline V gene. This CDR3 has 15 amino acids. The CDR3 is CASSAREDGNYGYTF. The CDR3 DNA follows: TGCGCCAGCAGCGCCAGGGAGGACGGGAACTATGGCTACACCTTC. Variable domain in full (rest from reference TRBV5-1 and TRBJ1-2): KAGVTQTPRYLIKTRGQQVTLSCSPISGHRSVSWYQQTPGQGLQFLFEYFSETQRNKGNFPGRFSGRQFSNSRSEMNVSTLELGDSALYLCASSAREDGNYGYTFGSGTRLTVV.

The chain employs TRBV21-1 and TRBJ2-7; the table gives TRBD1 as D, unverified against the DNA. TRBV21-1 is tagged as a pseudogene. This CDR3 has 17 residues. The CDR3 DNA is TGTGCCAGCGTAGCGGCCAGGGAGGGACAGGTGGCCTACGAGCAGTACTTC. Translation gives CASVAAREGQVAYEQYF.